This T cell receptor beta chain was profiled in a study of shared clonotypes between healthy human individuals. This table comes from immunoSEQ multiplex PCR, and its TCRdb copy is limited to in-frame clones, with some not included. Of more than 850,000 clones in the sample, 78% are singletons; the top ten hold about 0.52%. The clonotype originates from a man aged 18 to 29 in good health. Some clones in this sample may be carry-over from other donors' samples. The sequenced sample was memory CD4+ T cells from PBMCs. Subset described: CD45RA-negative fraction.

This chain's CDR3 is CASSESGGISTEAFF. CDR3 DNA: TGCGCCAGCAGTGAGTCAGGGGGTATTAGCACTGAAGCTTTCTTT. The chain combines TRBV10-2 with TRBJ1-1; possible D gene TRBD1, 6 bases. The CDR3 has 15 residues. V lost 0 bases, J lost 4 bases, and 12 bases lay in between. Per the germline V gene, CDR1 is WSHSY and CDR2 is SAAADI.